The entry that follows covers one T cell receptor beta chain sequence. As yet, its antigen is unknown. Sequencing targeted expressed TCRB transcripts, as all isolated RNA had been reverse transcribed. Data came from immunoSEQ multiplex PCR; TCRdb stores just in-frame clones and leaves some out. The sample comprises hundreds of thousands of clones, roughly 31% of which are singletons, and roughly 0.066% rests with the top ten. This entry is derived from a study of beta chain features in type 1 diabetes. Study-wide findings and caveats: More deletions and fewer insertions at VDJ junctions were found in patients with type 1 diabetes.

The CDR3 has 17 residues. Deletions cut 4 bases from V and 0 bases from J, with 16 bases between. Germline V gene sequence: CDR1 SGHNT, CDR2 YYREEE (reference sequence). The TCR comes from a man between 18 and 35 years old in good health. Sequencing was carried out using naive CD4+ T cells from blood. The chain links TRBV5-4 to TRBJ2-2; the D gene is possibly TRBD2 (7 bases). This CDR3 is CASSTGRGLTNTGELFF. CDR3 sequence (DNA): TGTGCCAGCAGCACAGGGAGGGGACTAACGAACACCGGGGAGCTGTTTTTT.